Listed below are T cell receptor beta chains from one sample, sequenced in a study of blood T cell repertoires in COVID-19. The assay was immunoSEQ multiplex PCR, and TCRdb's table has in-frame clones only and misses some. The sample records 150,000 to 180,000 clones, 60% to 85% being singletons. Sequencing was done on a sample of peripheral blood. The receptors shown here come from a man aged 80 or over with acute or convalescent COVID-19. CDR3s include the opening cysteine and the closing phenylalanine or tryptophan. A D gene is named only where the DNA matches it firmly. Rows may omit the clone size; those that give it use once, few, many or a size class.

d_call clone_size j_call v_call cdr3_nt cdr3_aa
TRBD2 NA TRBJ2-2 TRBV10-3 TGTGCCATCACGGGAGGGGTCGGCACCGGGGAGCTGTTTTTT CAITGGVGTGELFF
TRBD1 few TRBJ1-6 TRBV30 TGTGCCTGGAAACCCCGGGACAGAGACTATTCACCCCTCCACTTT CAWKPRDRDYSPLHF
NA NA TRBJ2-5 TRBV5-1 TGCGCCAGCAGCGGAGGACTGTCAGCGGAGGAGACCCAGTACTTC CASSGGLSAEETQYF
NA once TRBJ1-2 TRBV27 TGTGCCAGCAGGCAATCCGGGGAAAAAGGCTATGGCTACACCTTC CASRQSGEKGYGYTF
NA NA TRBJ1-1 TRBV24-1 TGTGCCACCATGGCGGGGCCCAGGAACACTGAAGCTTTCTTT CATMAGPRNTEAFF
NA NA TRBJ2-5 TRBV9 TGTGCCAGCAGCGCAGGCCCCAATAGGGGAGAGACCCAGTACTTC CASSAGPNRGETQYF
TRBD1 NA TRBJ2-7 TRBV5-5 TGTGCCAGCAGCTCCCGCGACAGGGTGGGTGAGCAGTACTTC CASSSRDRVGEQYF
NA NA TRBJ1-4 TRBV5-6 TGTGCCAGCGGCAACGGAGGATCTAATGAAAAACTGTTTTTT CASGNGGSNEKLFF
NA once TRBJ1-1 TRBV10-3 TGTGCCATCACCCTGAGTGGGGCCAACACTGAAGCTTTCTTT CAITLSGANTEAFF
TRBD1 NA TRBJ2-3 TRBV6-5 TGTGCCAGCAAGACAGGGCCCACAGATACGCAGTATTTT CASKTGPTDTQYF
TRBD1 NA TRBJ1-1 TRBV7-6 TGTGCCAGCAGCTTGACAGGGGGAATGAACACTGAAGCTTTCTTT CASSLTGGMNTEAFF
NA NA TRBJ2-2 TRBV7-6 TGTGCCAGCAGCTTTTCCCCATACACCGGGGAGCTGTTTTTT CASSFSPYTGELFF
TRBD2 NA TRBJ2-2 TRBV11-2 TGTGCCAGCAGCCGACGAATAAGCGGGGGGCGCGCCGGGGAGCTGTTTTTT CASSRRISGGRAGELFF
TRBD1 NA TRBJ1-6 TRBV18 TGTGCCAGCTCACCACCTTCAGGGGGCGGTTATTCACCCCTCCACTTT CASSPPSGGGYSPLHF
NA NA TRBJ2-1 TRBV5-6 TGTGCCAGCAGCCTGCAGGGCTACAATGAGCAGTTCTTC CASSLQGYNEQFF
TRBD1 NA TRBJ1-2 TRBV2 TGTGCCAGCAGTGCTCTGGGACAGGGCTACACCTTC CASSALGQGYTF
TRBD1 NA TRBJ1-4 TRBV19 TGTGCCACTCAACGGGACAGAGGGGAAAAACTGTTTTTT CATQRDRGEKLFF
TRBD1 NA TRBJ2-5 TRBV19 TGTGCCAGTACCGAGACAGGGGGCGGAAAGACCCAGTACTTC CASTETGGGKTQYF
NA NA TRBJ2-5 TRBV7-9 TGTGCCAGCAGCCCTGGAAGCGGGCACGCAGAGACCCAGTACTTC CASSPGSGHAETQYF
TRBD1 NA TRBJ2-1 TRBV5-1 TGCGCCAGCAGCCCCGGGACAGGGGTGTGGGATGAGCAGTTCTTC CASSPGTGVWDEQFF
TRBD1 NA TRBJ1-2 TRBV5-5 TGTGCCAGCAGCTTGGAGACAGGGGATGGCTACACCTTC CASSLETGDGYTF
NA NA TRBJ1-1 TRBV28 TGTGCCAGCAGTTTGGTCAGCGTGAACACTGAAGCTTTCTTT CASSLVSVNTEAFF
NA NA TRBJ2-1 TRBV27 TGTGCCAGCAACTTGCCCCGAAGAAGTATGCGGCGGCCTAATGAGCAGTTCTTC CASNLPRRSMRRPNEQFF
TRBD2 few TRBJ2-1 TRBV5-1 TGCGCCAGCAGCGCGGGAGGACAGCCCTACAATGAGCAGTTCTTC CASSAGGQPYNEQFF
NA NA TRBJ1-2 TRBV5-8 TGTGCCAGCAGCTTGGGTTACCGTGAGAACTATGGCTACACCTTC CASSLGYRENYGYTF
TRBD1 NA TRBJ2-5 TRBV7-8 TGTGCCAGCAGCGCAAGACAGGGGGCAGAGGAGACCCAGTACTTC CASSARQGAEETQYF
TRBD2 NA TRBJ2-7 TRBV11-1 TGTGCCAGCAAGACAGCGGGGTACCCCTACGAGCAGTACTTC CASKTAGYPYEQYF
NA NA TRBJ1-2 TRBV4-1 TGCGCCAGCAGCCAAGATAAAGCAGGGGTACGAGCCTATGGCTACACCTTC CASSQDKAGVRAYGYTF
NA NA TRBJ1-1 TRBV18 TGTGCCAGCTCACCACGCAGGGAGGCGGTGACTGAAGCTTTCTTT CASSPRREAVTEAFF
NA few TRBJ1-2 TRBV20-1 TGCAGTGCTAGTTTGGTTTCAGATGCTGGCTACACCTTC CSASLVSDAGYTF
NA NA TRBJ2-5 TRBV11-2 TGTGCCAGCAGCTTGCGGCCTGGACAAGAGACCCAGTACTTC CASSLRPGQETQYF
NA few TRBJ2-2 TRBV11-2 TGTGCCAGCAGCTTCGGGGGTACCGGCGGGGAGCTGTTTTTT CASSFGGTGGELFF